This T cell receptor beta chain came from a study of T cell responses to AZD1222 COVID-19 vaccine. This clone was observed once. Its matching antigen is unknown. Study-wide results and caveats: Among vaccine-associated CD4 TCRs, coverage spanned spike, with dominance at 160-218 and 743-854.

Trimming cost V 6 bases and J 1 base, with 10 bases left between them. The CDR3 runs to 14 residues. CDR1 and CDR2 (germline): LNHDA, SQIVND (reference sequence). Measured with immunoSEQ multiplex PCR; TCRdb has only the in-frame clones, and not every one. This table has around 90,000 clones, about 93% appearing once. This sequence was found in an adult in good health. The material sequenced was peripheral blood, taken on day 0 of MenACWY control vaccination. The chain uses TRBV19 and TRBJ1-5; unclear D gene. CDR3 coding DNA: TGTGCCAGTAGCTTGGGTGCCAGCAATCAGCCCCAGCATTTT. Translated: CASSLGASNQPQHF.